The rows below give T cell receptor beta chains drawn from one sample of a study of cytomegalovirus exposure and HLA in healthy donors. Clones were sequenced by immunoSEQ multiplex PCR, and TCRdb holds only the in-frame ones, with some missing. The table shows 150,000 to 250,000 clones, with over 65% occurring only once. Sequencing was performed on PBMCs. The receptors were sampled from a boy between 2 and 10 years old in good health and CMV-seronegative. Both conserved end residues are part of each CDR3. Fields, in order: J gene, clone size, D gene, CDR3 length, V gene, CDR3 DNA, CDR3 protein. D genes are given only for firm matches. The size field is filled for only some rows; it gives once, few, many or a size class.

>TRBJ2-1|.|TRBD2|13|TRBV7-2
TGTGCCAGCAGCCTTAGCGGGGGGGGTGAGCAGTTCTTC
CASSLSGGGEQFF
>TRBJ2-1|.|TRBD2|15|TRBV6-1
TGTGCCAGCAGGGGAGGGCTAGCGGGGCAGGGTGAGCAGTTCTTC
CASRGGLAGQGEQFF
>TRBJ2-7|few|.|13|TRBV29-1
TGCAGCGCCTTGGGCCCGAGCTCCTACGAGCAGTACTTC
CSALGPSSYEQYF
>TRBJ2-1|.|.|15|TRBV19
TGTGCCAGTAGTACCCGACAGTCCAGCTACAATGAGCAGTTCTTC
CASSTRQSSYNEQFF
>TRBJ1-2|once|TRBD1|13|TRBV7-3
TGTGCCAGCAGCTCAGGGACAGGGAATGGCTACACCTTC
CASSSGTGNGYTF
>TRBJ2-3|.|.|13|TRBV18
TGTGCCAGCTCACGCAGTAGCACAGATACGCAGTATTTT
CASSRSSTDTQYF
>TRBJ2-2|.|TRBD2|19|TRBV18
TGTGCCAGCTCACCACCGTTTAGCGGGGGGGACCAGAACACCGGGGAGCTGTTTTTT
CASSPPFSGGDQNTGELFF
>TRBJ1-2|.|TRBD1|16|TRBV5-8
TGTGCCAGCAGCTTGTTCCGGGACAGGGCTGCCTATGGCTACACCTTC
CASSLFRDRAAYGYTF
>TRBJ2-7|.|.|13|TRBV5-4
TGTGCCAGCAGCTCGTCCTATTCTGACGAGCAGTACTTC
CASSSSYSDEQYF
>TRBJ1-1|.|TRBD1|14|TRBV18
TGTGCCAGCTCACCAGCACAGGGGGTCACTGAAGCTTTCTTT
CASSPAQGVTEAFF
>TRBJ1-2|.|TRBD1|17|TRBV27
TGTGCCAGCAGGTCCGGGACAGGGTTATCGGGGTCCTATGGCTACACCTTC
CASRSGTGLSGSYGYTF
>TRBJ2-7|.|.|14|TRBV5-1
TGCGCCAGCAGCTCCGACAGCTCTTTCTACGAGCAGTACTTC
CASSSDSSFYEQYF
>TRBJ1-3|.|.|19|TRBV19
TGTGCCAGTACTCCATCTTCGGCCGGGTACCTCCGCGAGGGAAACACCATATATTTT
CASTPSSAGYLREGNTIYF
>TRBJ2-7|.|TRBD1|12|TRBV7-9
TGTGCCAGCAAAACCGACAGGGACGAGCAGTACTTC
CASKTDRDEQYF
>TRBJ1-4|.|TRBD1|17|TRBV25-1
TGTGCCAGCGGGGGACAGGGCCTCCCGGCAGCTAATGAAAAACTGTTTTTT
CASGGQGLPAANEKLFF
>TRBJ2-5|.|TRBD2|15|TRBV7-3
TGTGCCAGCAGCTTGACCGGGACTAGCGGGGAGACCCAGTACTTC
CASSLTGTSGETQYF
>TRBJ1-1|.|.|12|TRBV14
TGTGCCAGCAGTCGAGAGAACACTGAAGCTTTCTTT
CASSRENTEAFF
>TRBJ2-3|once|TRBD2|18|TRBV5-1
TGCGCCAGCAGCTTTACCGGGACTAGCGGGGGGGCCGTAGATACGCAGTATTTT
CASSFTGTSGGAVDTQYF
>TRBJ1-5|.|.|16|TRBV15
TGTGCCACCAGCAGCCTTGACACTTTTCGCAATCAGCCCCAGCATTTT
CATSSLDTFRNQPQHF
>TRBJ2-2|.|.|14|TRBV18
TGTGCCAGCTCACCACCGGCCGGGACCGGGGAGCTGTTTTTT
CASSPPAGTGELFF
>TRBJ2-7|.|.|15|TRBV4-3
TGCGCCAGCAGCCTCTCGGGGGACGGTCCCTACGAGCAGTACTTC
CASSLSGDGPYEQYF
>TRBJ2-3|.|.|14|TRBV6-5
TGTGCCAGCAACGCACCGGGACTCACAGATACGCAGTATTTT
CASNAPGLTDTQYF
>TRBJ2-2|.|.|16|TRBV27
TGTGCCAGCAGTCTCCCAGGACAGAAGAACACCGGGGAGCTGTTTTTT
CASSLPGQKNTGELFF
>TRBJ2-3|.|TRBD2|16|TRBV5-4
TGTGCCAGCAGCTTGGGACTAGCGGGGACCACAGATACGCAGTATTTT
CASSLGLAGTTDTQYF
>TRBJ2-5|few|TRBD1|14|TRBV7-2
TGTGCCAGCAGCTCAAGACAGGGCTATGAGACCCAGTACTTC
CASSSRQGYETQYF
>TRBJ2-1|few|.|15|TRBV11-2
TGTGCCAGCAGCTTCGAGGGAAACACCTACAATGAGCAGTTCTTC
CASSFEGNTYNEQFF
>TRBJ1-2|.|TRBD1|14|TRBV5-6
TGTGCCAGCAGCTCGGGACAGAGCTACTATGGCTACACCTTC
CASSSGQSYYGYTF
>TRBJ2-1|.|.|15|TRBV18
TGTGCCAGCTCACCGGGCCGAGACTCCTACAATGAGCAGTTCTTC
CASSPGRDSYNEQFF
>TRBJ2-5|.|.|10|TRBV20-1
TGCAGTGCTTATCAAGAGACCCAGTACTTC
CSAYQETQYF
>TRBJ1-5|.|.|14|TRBV6-6
TGTGCCAGCAGCTCAATCGGTCCTTCTCAGCCCCAGCATTTT
CASSSIGPSQPQHF
>TRBJ2-7|.|TRBD1|20|TRBV19
TGTGCCAGTAGTATGGCTATGGACCACGACGGGACAGTAAAAGCCTACGAGCAGTACTTC
CASSMAMDHDGTVKAYEQYF
>TRBJ2-3|.|TRBD2|18|TRBV10-2
TGCGCCAGCAGTGATTTTTGGGCTAGCGGGGGCGCGTCAGATACGCAGTATTTT
CASSDFWASGGASDTQYF
>TRBJ2-7|.|.|14|TRBV27
TGTGCCAGCAGTTTAGGGGGCCCCTCCTACGAGCAGTACTTC
CASSLGGPSYEQYF
>TRBJ2-7|.|.|14|TRBV5-1
TGCGCCAGCAGCTTGACAGGGAGCTCCTACGAGCAGTACTTC
CASSLTGSSYEQYF
>TRBJ1-2|.|.|13|TRBV7-9
TGTGCCAGCAGCTTGGGGGAGGCGAATGGCTACACCTTC
CASSLGEANGYTF
>TRBJ2-2|.|.|17|TRBV12-2
TGTGCAAGTCGCTTAGGGTCTAGCGGGTTGAGGTCCGGGGAGCTGTTTTTT
CASRLGSSGLRSGELFF
>TRBJ1-1|.|.|14|TRBV6-6
TGTGCCAGCAGTAGGCCCCCGGGTGGCACTGAAGCTTTCTTT
CASSRPPGGTEAFF
>TRBJ1-2|.|.|14|TRBV4-1
TGCGCCAGCAGCCCCCTGGAGGGAGTCTATGGCTACACCTTC
CASSPLEGVYGYTF
>TRBJ1-2|.|.|14|TRBV7-2
TGTGCCAGCAGCCGGTTGGCCGGGGACTATGGCTACACCTTC
CASSRLAGDYGYTF
>TRBJ2-3|.|.|12|TRBV5-1
TGCGCCAGCAGCTTGGAGAGGGATACGCAGTATTTT
CASSLERDTQYF
>TRBJ2-7|.|TRBD1|14|TRBV28
TGTGCCAGCAGGGGGACAGGGGGCACGTACGAGCAGTACTTC
CASRGTGGTYEQYF
>TRBJ2-6|.|.|17|TRBV7-9
TGTGCCAGCAGCTTAAGTGGGTTGGGCCCGGGGGCCAACGTCCTGACTTTC
CASSLSGLGPGANVLTF
>TRBJ2-3|.|TRBD2|15|TRBV19
TGTGCCAGTAGTCCCAGCGGGGGCTACACAGATACGCAGTATTTT
CASSPSGGYTDTQYF
>TRBJ1-2|.|.|15|TRBV7-8
TGTGCCAGCAGCCACCCTCCGACGGGAAGGGATGGCTACACCTTC
CASSHPPTGRDGYTF
>TRBJ1-3|.|.|15|TRBV2
TGTGCCAGCGGGCGGGGGGTCGCCTCTGGAAACACCATATATTTT
CASGRGVASGNTIYF
>TRBJ1-5|.|.|16|TRBV19
TGTGCCAGTAGAGCGGATGCATGGGGAGAGAAGTGGCCCCAGCATTTT
CASRADAWGEKWPQHF
>TRBJ1-5|.|TRBD1|16|TRBV7-3
TGTGCCAGCAGCGTCCCAGGGGGCAGGGGGCATCAGCCCCAGCATTTT
CASSVPGGRGHQPQHF
>TRBJ1-3|.|.|14|TRBV5-6
TGTGCCAGCAGGGGAGGGTCTGCTGGAAACACCATATATTTT
CASRGGSAGNTIYF
>TRBJ1-6|.|TRBD1|15|TRBV2
TGTGCCAGCACTAGAGACAGGGGAGGTAATTCACCCCTCCACTTT
CASTRDRGGNSPLHF
>TRBJ1-1|.|TRBD1|14|TRBV6-6
TGTGCCAGCAGTATCCGGACAGGGAACACTGAAGCTTTCTTT
CASSIRTGNTEAFF
>TRBJ2-1|.|TRBD1|14|TRBV5-4
TGTGCCAGCAGCTGGCAAAGAGGGGGCGGTGAGCAGTTCTTC
CASSWQRGGGEQFF
>TRBJ1-2|.|TRBD1|15|TRBV28
TGTGCCAGCAGTTTCCGGCAGGGGGTTTTCGGGGGCTACACCTTC
CASSFRQGVFGGYTF
>TRBJ1-5|.|TRBD1|16|TRBV10-3
TGTGCCATCAGTCCTGAGACAGGGGGGGGCAATCAGCCCCAGCATTTT
CAISPETGGGNQPQHF
>TRBJ2-7|.|.|14|TRBV19
TGTGCCAGTGCTAACCTGTCTGTTTCCTACGAGCAGTACTTC
CASANLSVSYEQYF